The sequence of this TCR beta chain was determined in a study of blood T cell repertoires in COVID-19. Looking at the study overall: Italy, Spain and the United States were the sources of the convalescent and acute COVID-19 samples. From T cells, B-cell-depleted T cells, or PBMCs came the material, which was cDNA or gDNA.

The germline gives CDR1 SGHTS, CDR2 YDEGEE. This CDR3 is 17 amino acids long. The V end lost 4 bases, the J end lost 0 bases, and 18 bases lay between the germline ends. How the authors handled the data: It was from reference gene primer amplification that nucleated cell counts were estimated. TCRdb's copy holds only in-frame clones and misses some; the assay was immunoSEQ multiplex PCR. V and J calls and clone size are those listed in that table; D and trimming were worked out from the DNA. Among a few hundred thousand clones, 85% were seen once, and the ten largest hold roughly 3.6%. This sequence joins TRBV5-8 and TRBJ2-3, with D possibly TRBD1 on 6 matching bases. This sequence originates from a woman between 18 and 30 years old with acute or convalescent COVID-19. The sample consisted of peripheral blood. This CDR3 reads CASSRPLGGSSTDTQYF. The CDR3, as DNA: TGTGCCAGCAGCCGACCTTTAGGGGGATCTAGCACAGATACGCAGTATTTT.